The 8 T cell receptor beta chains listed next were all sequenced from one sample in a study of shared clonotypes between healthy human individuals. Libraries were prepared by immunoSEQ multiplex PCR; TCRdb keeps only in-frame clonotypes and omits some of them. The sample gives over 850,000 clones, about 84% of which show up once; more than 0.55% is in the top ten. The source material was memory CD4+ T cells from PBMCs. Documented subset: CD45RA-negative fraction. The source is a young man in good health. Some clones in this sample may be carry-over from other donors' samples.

CDR3 loop: CASSLVTRDGYTF. In DNA, the CDR3 is TGTGCCAGCAGTTTAGTGACAAGGGATGGCTACACCTTC. The V call is TRBV28, the J call TRBJ1-2, with D unresolved. The CDR3 sequence is 13 residues long. Germline assignment: CDR1 MDHEN and CDR2 SYDVKM. Trimming removed 2 bases at V and 6 bases at J, with 10 bases between.

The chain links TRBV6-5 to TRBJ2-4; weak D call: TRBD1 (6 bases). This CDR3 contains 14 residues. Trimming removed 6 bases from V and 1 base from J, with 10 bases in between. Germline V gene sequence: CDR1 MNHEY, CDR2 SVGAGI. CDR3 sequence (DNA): TGTGCCAGCAGCGGAGACAGGGCCAAAAACATTCAGTACTTC. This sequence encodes CASSGDRAKNIQYF.

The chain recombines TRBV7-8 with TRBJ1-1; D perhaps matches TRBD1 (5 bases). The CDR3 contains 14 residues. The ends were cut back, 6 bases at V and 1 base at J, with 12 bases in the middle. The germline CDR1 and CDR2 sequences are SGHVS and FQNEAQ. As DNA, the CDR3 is TGTGCCAGCAGTTCCAGGGATAGGAACACTGAAGCTTTCTTT. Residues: CASSSRDRNTEAFF.

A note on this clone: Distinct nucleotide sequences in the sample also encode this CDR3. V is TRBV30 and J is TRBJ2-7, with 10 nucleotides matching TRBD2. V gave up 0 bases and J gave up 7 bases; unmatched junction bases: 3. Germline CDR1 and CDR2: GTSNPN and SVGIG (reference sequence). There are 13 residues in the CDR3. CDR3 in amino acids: CAWSVSGRGEQYF. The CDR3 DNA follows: TGTGCCTGGAGTGTGAGCGGGAGGGGAGAGCAGTACTTC.

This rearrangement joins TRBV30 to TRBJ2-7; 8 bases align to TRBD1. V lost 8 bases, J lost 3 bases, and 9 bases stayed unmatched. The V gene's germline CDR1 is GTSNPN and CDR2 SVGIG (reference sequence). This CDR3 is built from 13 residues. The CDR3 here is CAGGQGLVYEQYF. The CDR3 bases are TGTGCCGGCGGACAGGGACTTGTCTACGAGCAGTACTTC. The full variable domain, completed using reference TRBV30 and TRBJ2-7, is SQTIHQWPATLVQPVGSPLSLECTVEGTSNPNLYWYRQAAGRGLQLLFYSVGIGQISSEVPQNLSASRPQDRQFILSSKKLLLSDSGFYLCAGGQGLVYEQYFGPGTRLTVT.

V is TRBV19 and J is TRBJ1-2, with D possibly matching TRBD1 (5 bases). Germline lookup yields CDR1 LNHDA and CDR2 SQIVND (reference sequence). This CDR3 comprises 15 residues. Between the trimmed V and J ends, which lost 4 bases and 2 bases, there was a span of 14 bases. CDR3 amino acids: CASSSNRLGNYGYTF. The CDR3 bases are TGTGCCAGTAGTAGCAACAGGTTGGGCAACTATGGCTACACCTTC.

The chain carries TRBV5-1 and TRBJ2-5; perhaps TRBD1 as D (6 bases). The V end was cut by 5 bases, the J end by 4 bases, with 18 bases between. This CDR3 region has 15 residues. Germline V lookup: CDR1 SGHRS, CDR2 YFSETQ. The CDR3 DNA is TGCGCCAGCAGTCCTCTTACAGGGACGGGAGAGACCCAGTACTTC. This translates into CASSPLTGTGETQYF. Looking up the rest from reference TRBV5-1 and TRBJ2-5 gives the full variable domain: KAGVTQTPRYLIKTRGQQVTLSCSPISGHRSVSWYQQTPGQGLQFLFEYFSETQRNKGNFPGRFSGRQFSNSRSEMNVSTLELGDSALYLCASSPLTGTGETQYFGPGTRLLVL.

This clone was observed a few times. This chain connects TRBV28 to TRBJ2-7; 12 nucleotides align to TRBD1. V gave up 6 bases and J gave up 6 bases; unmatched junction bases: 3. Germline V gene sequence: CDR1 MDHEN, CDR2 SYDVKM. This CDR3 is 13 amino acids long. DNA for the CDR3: TGTGCCAGCAGGGGACAGGGGGCAGTCGAGCAGTACTTC. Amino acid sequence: CASRGQGAVEQYF.